This T cell receptor (beta chain) was retrieved from a study of T cells in Graves' hyperthyroidism and ophthalmopathy. Amplified TCR beta CDR3 regions derived from RNA transcripts. RT-PCR in the first round (using the HTBI primer set) targeted the TCR CDR3. MiXCR, run by TCRdb on the multiplex PCR reads, gives a single entry per CDR3 protein. Of a few hundred thousand distinct CDR3 sequences listed, about 15% are singletons. CDR1 and CDR2 from the germline V gene are MGHDK and SYGVNS. Unmatched junction bases numbered 9, after V lost 3 bases and J lost 4 bases. This CDR3 is 15 amino acids long. This clonotype was recorded at least ten times.

The chain has TRBV25-1 and TRBJ2-7; 7 nucleotides agree with TRBD1. This TCR came from a woman aged 25 to 39 with Graves' hyperthyroidism that later progressed to Graves' ophthalmopathy. Sequencing was done on a sample of blood. The CDR3 loop reads CASSDLGQDLYEQYF. CDR3 nucleotide sequence: TGTGCCAGCAGTGATTTAGGACAGGACCTTTACGAGCAGTACTTC.